Sequencing of this T cell receptor beta chain was carried out in a study of cytomegalovirus exposure and HLA in healthy donors. Regarding the study as a whole: Some public TCRs appeared in many individuals, while most sequences were rare. Within an earlier analysis, most TCR beta V segments proved productive either about 90% or about 30% of the time.

All the people who gave samples were healthy bone marrow donors. Nominally healthy donors provided the samples, though records likely missed some immune exposures. Remarks on this clone: Antigen specificity is unknown.

This PCR relied on a set of 60 Vbeta primers and 13 Jbeta primers. Measured with immunoSEQ multiplex PCR; TCRdb has only the in-frame clones, and not every one. The data hold 130,000 to 150,000 clones, with around 83% observed a single time. The germline CDR1 and CDR2 sequences are MNHEY and SMNVEV (reference sequence). The V end was cut by 5 bases, the J end by 0 bases, with 13 bases between. The CDR3 is 15 residues long. The sequence was collected from a man aged 35 to 55 in good health and CMV-seropositive. The chain has TRBV27 and TRBJ1-1; D call uncertain. Sequences were obtained from PBMCs. The CDR3 nucleotides read TGTGCCAGCAGTCCCCAAAGAATAGTGAACACTGAAGCTTTCTTT. Translated, it gives CASSPQRIVNTEAFF.